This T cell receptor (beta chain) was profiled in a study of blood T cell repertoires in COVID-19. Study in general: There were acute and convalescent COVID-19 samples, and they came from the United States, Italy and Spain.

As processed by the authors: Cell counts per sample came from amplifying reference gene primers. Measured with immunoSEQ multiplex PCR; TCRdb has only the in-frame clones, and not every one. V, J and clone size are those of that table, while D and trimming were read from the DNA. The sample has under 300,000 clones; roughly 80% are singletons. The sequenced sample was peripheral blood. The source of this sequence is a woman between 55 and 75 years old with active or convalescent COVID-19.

The CDR3 is CATTTGVGNQPQHF. The CDR3 bases are TGTGCCACGACAACGGGAGTCGGCAATCAGCCCCAGCATTTT. This sequence joins TRBV15 and TRBJ1-5, with D hard to call. V lost 9 bases, J lost 2 bases, and 14 bases lay in between. The CDR3 runs to 14 residues. Germline loops: CDR1 LNHNV, CDR2 YYDKDF (reference sequence).